This TCR beta chain was captured by sequencing in a study of blood T cell repertoires in COVID-19. It was during active infection that Seattle patients were enrolled and then longitudinally followed. Using immunoSEQ multiplex PCR, the repertoire was profiled, and TCRdb retains in-frame clones only, with some absent. The sample consists of 40,000 to 60,000 clones, around 84% of them appearing once. The TCR sequence derives from a woman aged 80 or over with COVID-19, enrolled during active disease. Sequenced material: peripheral blood.

Here the CDR3 reads CASSINWGPNEQFF. The DNA of the CDR3 is TGTGCCAGTAGTATCAATTGGGGGCCCAATGAGCAGTTCTTC. The chain joins TRBV19 to TRBJ2-1, with D tentatively TRBD1 (6 bases). The CDR3 extends over 14 amino acids. The germline V gene has CDR1 LNHDA and CDR2 SQIVND (reference sequence). V was clipped by 3 bases and J by 6 bases, with 12 bases between them.